The clone carrying this T cell receptor beta chain was detected only a few times. For the second PCR, which ran for about 7 to 11 cycles, a sample-barcoded 5' primer and a J-beta primer mix were used. TCRdb ran MiXCR on the 5' RACE reads and lists one entry per CDR3 protein. The table records fewer than 2,000,000 distinct CDR3 sequences, approximately 39% of them present only once. The data belong to a study of blood T cells in healthy people across ages. Germline CDR1 SGHTA, CDR2 FQGNSA. V was pared by 0 bases and J by 3 bases, with 5 bases of the junction left unmatched. The CDR3 is made up of 16 amino acids.

This chain links TRBV7-2 with TRBJ2-1; 7 bases agree with TRBD2. The sequence derives from a human donor in good health. Sample: blood. Here the CDR3 DNA reads TGTGCCAGCAGCTTAGCTAGGGAGGGCCTCTACAATGAGCAGTTCTTC. Its protein is CASSLAREGLYNEQFF.